Below are 10 T cell receptor beta chains sequenced from a single sample in a study of technical replicates of blood from a few donors. The table came from immunoSEQ multiplex PCR; TCRdb's copy has only in-frame clones and leaves some out. The sample carries 75,000 to 90,000 clones, 85% to 95% recorded once. Sequencing input: T cells isolated from PBMCs. All receptors derive from a human donor in good health.

The chain combines TRBV7-9 with TRBJ1-5, with D unresolved. Germline CDR1 and CDR2: SEHNR and FQNEAQ (reference sequence). Deletions cut 5 bases from V and 5 bases from J, with 7 bases between. The CDR3 is 12 amino acids. DNA for the CDR3: TGTGCCAGCAGCGGCCCCGATCAGCCCCAGCATTTT. It translates to CASSGPDQPQHF.

V and J are TRBV28 and TRBJ2-1; tentatively, D is TRBD2 (5 bases). Germline V gene sequence: CDR1 MDHEN, CDR2 SYDVKM. CDR3 length: 14 amino acids. V lost 11 bases and J 0 bases, leaving 14 bases between the germline ends. The CDR3 DNA sequence: TGTGCCGGAGCGGACGATAGCTCCTACAATGAGCAGTTCTTC. Amino acids: CAGADDSSYNEQFF.

For the CDR3, the DNA is TGTGCCAGCAGCCCCGCGGGTGCTGAAGCTTTCTTT. Its protein product is CASSPAGAEAFF. V is TRBV5-5 and J is TRBJ1-1, with D hard to call. CDR1 and CDR2 from the germline V gene are SGHKS and YYEKEE (reference sequence). The V and J ends lost 4 bases and 6 bases respectively, with 10 bases between them. This CDR3 has 12 residues.

J is TRBJ2-7 and V is TRBV10-3; a weak D match, TRBD2 (6 bases). The CDR3 totals 13 residues. Trimming took 6 bases from V and 4 from J, leaving 13 bases between them. CDR1 and CDR2 (germline): ENHRY, SYGVKD. This CDR3 reads CAIREGQTYEQYF. For the CDR3, the DNA is TGTGCCATCAGGGAGGGCCAAACATACGAGCAGTACTTC.

The chain has TRBV5-1 and TRBJ2-7; TRBD1 matches at 9 bases. The germline V gene encodes CDR1 SGHRS and CDR2 YFSETQ. The V gene end was trimmed by 7 bases and the J gene end by 3 bases; junction bases not matched to a gene: 8. The CDR3 consists of 14 residues. The CDR3 reads CASAKGQGGYEQYF. CDR3 coding DNA: TGCGCCAGCGCGAAGGGACAGGGCGGCTACGAGCAGTACTTC.

The chain couples TRBV28 to TRBJ2-1; D is ambiguous. V lost 5 bases to trimming and J lost 0 bases, with 5 bases between them. This CDR3 contains 13 residues. Germline values: CDR1 MDHEN, CDR2 SYDVKM. For the CDR3, the DNA is TGTGCCAGCAGTCTTTTCTCCTACAATGAGCAGTTCTTC. It codes for CASSLFSYNEQFF.

The chain recombines TRBV18 with TRBJ1-4, with 10 nucleotides matching TRBD1. The CDR3 extends over 14 amino acids. V was pared by 3 bases and J by 12 bases, with 7 bases of the junction left unmatched. Germline CDR1 reads KGHSH; CDR2 reads LQKENI. The CDR3 loop is CASSPTGGARELFF. DNA of the CDR3: TGTGCCAGCTCACCGACAGGGGGCGCGAGGGAACTGTTTTTT.

The chain joins TRBV25-1 to TRBJ1-5, with unresolved D. V was trimmed by 2 bases and J by 8 bases, leaving 10 bases between them. The CDR3 totals 13 residues. The germline CDR1 and CDR2 sequences are MGHDK and SYGVNS. CDR3 coding DNA: TGTGCCAGCAGTGAAGTCGGGAGAGAGCCCCAGCATTTT. This sequence encodes CASSEVGREPQHF.

The rearrangement links TRBV30 to TRBJ2-2; D gene ambiguous. The CDR3 totals 15 residues. V was cut by 7 bases and J by 1 base, with 16 bases left in between. CDR1 and CDR2 (germline): GTSNPN, SVGIG (reference sequence). The CDR3: CASAPILRNTGELFF. As DNA, the CDR3 is TGTGCCTCCGCCCCTATCTTGAGGAACACCGGGGAGCTGTTTTTT.

The CDR3 region is CASSLGQGHYSGNTIYF. As DNA, the CDR3 is TGCGCCAGCAGCTTGGGACAGGGCCACTACTCTGGAAACACCATATATTTT. The chain links TRBV5-1 to TRBJ1-3; 7 positions match TRBD1. The ends lost 0 bases at V and 0 bases at J; junction bases unmatched: 6. CDR1 SGHRS and CDR2 YFSETQ come from the germline V gene. The length of the CDR3 is 17 residues.